This TCR beta chain originates from a study of CD8 T cells in Susac syndrome (dated by TCRdb to about 2019). Background on the whole study: The study used repertoire sequencing to test whether antigen drove CD8+ T cell activation and differentiation in Susac syndrome. The study at large found these results: The TCR sequencing and HLA analysis was acknowledged to have included a relatively small number of individuals.

For this clonotype: The antigen it binds to is not known. Per-base qualities were not stored, and no clone one base away is much larger.

RNA was extracted using the RNeasy kit, and roughly 0.45 to 1 ug of the RNA was reverse transcribed with random hexamers. TCR beta CDR3 regions were amplified with the immunoSEQ multiplex PCR assay covering 54 Vbeta and 13 Jbeta segments. To correct PCR amplification bias, a synthetic template baseline was used for both primer optimization and computational correction. Concerning the study's data processing: Reads were annotated to V, D and J genes per IMGT and analyzed with immunoSEQ Analyzer, keeping only productive sequences. Clonality was calculated as one minus the Shannon entropy normalized by log2 of the number of productive unique sequences. Public and private clones were assessed among the 100 most prevalent clones of each patient and control. Clones were defined as Susac-specific if absent from the healthy and MS cohorts, from approximately 1,100 published viral clones and from other ImmuneACCESS disease sequences. The raw public data were reprocessed by TCRdb itself: fastp quality trimming at Q25, MiXCR clonotype calling, in-frame beta chains only. CDR3 protein sequences are deduplicated, and each keeps its most common genes and DNA. TCRdb, not the original authors, processed these V and J calls. In this sample the table shows about 120,000 distinct CDR3 sequences, about 94% of which occur a single time. The biggest ten clones account for around 0.12% of the sample.

A distance of 13 bases separates the germline ends of V and J, which lose 8 bases and 2 bases respectively. Inclusive of the bounding cysteine and phenylalanine, the CDR3 is 13 residues long. The read is trimmed to its CDR3 DNA, 39 bases read in frame from base 1. The germline V gene specifies MNHEY as CDR1 and SVGAGI as CDR2. Peripheral blood CD8+ and CD4+ T cells from healthy donors, Susac syndrome patients and multiple sclerosis patients were profiled using high-throughput TCR beta sequencing. The multiple sclerosis controls were treatment-naive patients who had stable or active relapsing-remitting disease and met the revised McDonald criteria. CD8+ TEMRA cells were enriched by FACS, while bulk CD8+ and CD4+ T cells were purified by magnetic negative isolation. Blood was drawn into EDTA tubes, processed within 24 hours, and PBMCs were isolated by density gradient centrifugation. PBMCs destined for TCR sequencing were cryopreserved in liquid nitrogen and later thawed in a 37 °C water bath. The sorted or isolated CD4+, CD8+ and CD8+ TEMRA cells reached a purity of at least 90%.

The receptor chain draws on TRBV6-5 and TRBJ2-7; the best D guess is TRBD2, with 6 bases matching. The receptor was isolated from a human donor with multiple sclerosis. The sequencing input was CD4+ T cells from PBMCs. The CDR3 region has the sequence CASGLAPTYEQYF. The DNA sequence is given as TGTGCCAGCGGCCTAGCGCCGACCTACGAGCAGTACTTC.